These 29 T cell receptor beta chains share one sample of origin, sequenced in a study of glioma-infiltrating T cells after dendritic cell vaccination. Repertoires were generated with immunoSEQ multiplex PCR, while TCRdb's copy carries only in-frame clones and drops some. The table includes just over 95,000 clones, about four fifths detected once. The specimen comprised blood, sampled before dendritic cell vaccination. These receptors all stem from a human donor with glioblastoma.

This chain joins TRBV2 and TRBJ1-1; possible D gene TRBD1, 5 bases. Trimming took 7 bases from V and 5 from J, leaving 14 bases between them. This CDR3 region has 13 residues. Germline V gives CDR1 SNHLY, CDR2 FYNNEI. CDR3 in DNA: TGTGCCAGCATGGCAGGGAGGAGGACTGAAGCTTTCTTT. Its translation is CASMAGRRTEAFF.

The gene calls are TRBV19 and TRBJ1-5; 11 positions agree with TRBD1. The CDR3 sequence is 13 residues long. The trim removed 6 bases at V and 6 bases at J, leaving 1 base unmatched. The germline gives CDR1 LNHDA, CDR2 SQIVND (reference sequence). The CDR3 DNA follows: TGTGCCAGTAGCGGGACAGGGGGTCAGCCCCAGCATTTT. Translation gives CASSGTGGQPQHF.

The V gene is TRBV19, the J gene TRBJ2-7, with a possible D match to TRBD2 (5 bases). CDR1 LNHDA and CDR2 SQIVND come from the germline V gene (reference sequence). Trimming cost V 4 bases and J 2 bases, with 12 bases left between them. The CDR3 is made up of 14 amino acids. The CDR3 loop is CASSRSPEAYEQYF. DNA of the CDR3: TGTGCCAGTAGTAGATCTCCGGAGGCCTACGAGCAGTACTTC.

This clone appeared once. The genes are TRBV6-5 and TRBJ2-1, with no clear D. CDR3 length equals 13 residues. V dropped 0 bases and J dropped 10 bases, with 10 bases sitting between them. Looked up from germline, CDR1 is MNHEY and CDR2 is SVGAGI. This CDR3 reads CASSYSWQNEQFF. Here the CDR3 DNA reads TGTGCCAGCAGTTACTCATGGCAAAACGAGCAGTTCTTC.

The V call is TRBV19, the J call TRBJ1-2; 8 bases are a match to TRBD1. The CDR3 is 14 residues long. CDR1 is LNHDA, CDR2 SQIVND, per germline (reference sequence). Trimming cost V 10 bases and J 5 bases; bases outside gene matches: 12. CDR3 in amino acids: CATLPAGGYYGYTF. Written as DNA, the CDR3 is TGTGCCACTTTGCCCGCAGGGGGCTATTATGGCTACACCTTC.

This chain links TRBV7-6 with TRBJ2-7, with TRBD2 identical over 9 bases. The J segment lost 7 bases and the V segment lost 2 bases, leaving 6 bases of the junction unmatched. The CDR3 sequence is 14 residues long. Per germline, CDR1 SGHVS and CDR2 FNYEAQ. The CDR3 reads CASSLTGGGGEQYF. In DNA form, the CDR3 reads TGTGCCAGCAGCTTAACTGGCGGGGGGGGAGAGCAGTACTTC.

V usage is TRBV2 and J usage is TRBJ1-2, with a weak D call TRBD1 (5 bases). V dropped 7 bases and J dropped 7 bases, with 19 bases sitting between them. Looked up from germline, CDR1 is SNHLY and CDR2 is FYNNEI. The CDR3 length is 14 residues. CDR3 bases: TGTGCCAGCAACTCCCGCCAGGGCCCTAGTGGCTACACCTTC. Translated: CASNSRQGPSGYTF. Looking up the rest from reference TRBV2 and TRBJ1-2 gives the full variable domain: EPEVTQTPSHQVTQMGQEVILRCVPISNHLYFYWYRQILGQKVEFLVSFYNNEISEKSEIFDDQFSVERPDGSNFTLKIRSTKLEDSAMYFCASNSRQGPSGYTFGSGTRLTVV.

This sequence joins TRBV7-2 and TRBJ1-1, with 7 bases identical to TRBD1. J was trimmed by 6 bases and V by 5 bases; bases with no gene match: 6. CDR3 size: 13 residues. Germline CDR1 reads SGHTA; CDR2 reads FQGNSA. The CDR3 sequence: CASSRGTAPEAFF. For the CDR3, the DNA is TGTGCCAGCAGCCGAGGGACAGCCCCTGAAGCTTTCTTT.

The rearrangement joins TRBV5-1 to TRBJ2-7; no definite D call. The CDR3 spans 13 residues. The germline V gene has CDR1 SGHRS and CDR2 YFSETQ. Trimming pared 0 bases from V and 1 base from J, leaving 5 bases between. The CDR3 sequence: CASSLAFSYEQYF. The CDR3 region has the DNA TGCGCCAGCAGCTTGGCGTTTTCCTACGAGCAGTACTTC.

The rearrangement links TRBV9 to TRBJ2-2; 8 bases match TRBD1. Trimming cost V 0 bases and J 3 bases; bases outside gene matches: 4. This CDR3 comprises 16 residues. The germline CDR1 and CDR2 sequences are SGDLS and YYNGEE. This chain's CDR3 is CASSVDTGGYTGELFF. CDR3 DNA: TGTGCCAGCAGCGTAGATACAGGGGGTTACACCGGGGAGCTGTTTTTT. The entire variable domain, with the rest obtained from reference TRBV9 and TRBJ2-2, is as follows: DSGVTQTPKHLITATGQRVTLRCSPRSGDLSVYWYQQSLDQGLQFLIQYYNGEERAKGNILERFSAQQFPDLHSELNLSSLELGDSALYFCASSVDTGGYTGELFFGEGSRLTVL.

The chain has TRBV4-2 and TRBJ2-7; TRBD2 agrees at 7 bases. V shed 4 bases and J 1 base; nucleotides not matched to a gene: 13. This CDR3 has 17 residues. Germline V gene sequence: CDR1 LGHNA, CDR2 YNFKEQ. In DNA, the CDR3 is TGTGCCAGCAGCCCCCAATGGGGGGGAGCGGGGTCCTACGAGCAGTACTTC. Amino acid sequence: CASSPQWGGAGSYEQYF.

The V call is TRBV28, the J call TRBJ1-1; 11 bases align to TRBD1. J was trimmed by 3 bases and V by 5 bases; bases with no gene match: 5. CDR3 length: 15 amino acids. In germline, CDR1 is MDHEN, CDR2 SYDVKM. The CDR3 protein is CASSEPGQGDTEAFF. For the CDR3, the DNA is TGTGCCAGCAGTGAACCGGGACAGGGGGACACTGAAGCTTTCTTT.

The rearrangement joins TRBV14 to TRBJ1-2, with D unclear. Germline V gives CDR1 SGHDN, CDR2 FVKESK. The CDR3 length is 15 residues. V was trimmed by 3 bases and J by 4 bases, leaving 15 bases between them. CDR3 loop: CASSQVPGMVYGYTF. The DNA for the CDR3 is TGTGCCAGCAGCCAGGTACCGGGGATGGTCTATGGCTACACCTTC. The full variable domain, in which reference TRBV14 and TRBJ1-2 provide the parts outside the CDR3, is EAGVTQFPSHSVIEKGQTVTLRCDPISGHDNLYWYRRVMGKEIKFLLHFVKESKQDESGMPNNRFLAERTGGTYSTLKVQPAELEDSGVYFCASSQVPGMVYGYTFGSGTRLTVV.

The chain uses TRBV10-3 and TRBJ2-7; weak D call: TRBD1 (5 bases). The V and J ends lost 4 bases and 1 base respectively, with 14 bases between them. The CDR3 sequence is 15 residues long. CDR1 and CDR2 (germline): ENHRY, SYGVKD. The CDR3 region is CAISVGDSLSYEQYF. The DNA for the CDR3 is TGTGCCATCAGTGTAGGAGACAGTCTTTCCTACGAGCAGTACTTC.

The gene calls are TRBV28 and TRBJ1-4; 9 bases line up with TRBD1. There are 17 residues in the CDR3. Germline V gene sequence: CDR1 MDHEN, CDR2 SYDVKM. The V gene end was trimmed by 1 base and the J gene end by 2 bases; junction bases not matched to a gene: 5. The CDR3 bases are TGTGCCAGCAGTTTATTTGGACAGGGGTTGACTAATGAAAAACTGTTTTTT. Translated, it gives CASSLFGQGLTNEKLFF.

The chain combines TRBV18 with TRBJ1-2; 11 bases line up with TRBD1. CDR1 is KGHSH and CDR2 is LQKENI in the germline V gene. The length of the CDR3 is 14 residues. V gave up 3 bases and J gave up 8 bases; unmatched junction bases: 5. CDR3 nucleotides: TGTGCCAGCTCACCCGGACAGGGGGCACGGGGCTACACCTTC. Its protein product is CASSPGQGARGYTF.

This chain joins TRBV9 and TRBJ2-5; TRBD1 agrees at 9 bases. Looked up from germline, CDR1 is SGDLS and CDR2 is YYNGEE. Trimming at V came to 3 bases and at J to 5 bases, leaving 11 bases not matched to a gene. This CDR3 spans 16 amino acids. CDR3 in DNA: TGTGCCAGCAGCGACCGGGACAGGGATTCGGCGGAGACCCAGTACTTC. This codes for CASSDRDRDSAETQYF.

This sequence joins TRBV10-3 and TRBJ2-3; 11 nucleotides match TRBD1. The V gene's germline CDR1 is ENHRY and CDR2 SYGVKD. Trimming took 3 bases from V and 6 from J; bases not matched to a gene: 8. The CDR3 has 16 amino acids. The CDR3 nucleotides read TGTGCCATCAGTGACGTCGGGACAGGGGGGAGGGATACGCAGTATTTT. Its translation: CAISDVGTGGRDTQYF.

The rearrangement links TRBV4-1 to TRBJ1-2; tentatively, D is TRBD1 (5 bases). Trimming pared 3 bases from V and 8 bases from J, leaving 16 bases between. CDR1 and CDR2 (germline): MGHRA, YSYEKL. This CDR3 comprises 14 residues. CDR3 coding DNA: TGCGCCAGCAGCCAGGACGTCGGGGCGGGGGGCTACACCTTC. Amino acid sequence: CASSQDVGAGGYTF.

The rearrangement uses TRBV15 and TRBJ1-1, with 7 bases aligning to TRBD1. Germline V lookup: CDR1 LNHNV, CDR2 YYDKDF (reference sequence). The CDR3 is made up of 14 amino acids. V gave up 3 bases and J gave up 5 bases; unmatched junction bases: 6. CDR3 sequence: CATSRGQPLTEAFF. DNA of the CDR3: TGTGCCACCAGCAGGGGACAGCCCTTGACTGAAGCTTTCTTT.

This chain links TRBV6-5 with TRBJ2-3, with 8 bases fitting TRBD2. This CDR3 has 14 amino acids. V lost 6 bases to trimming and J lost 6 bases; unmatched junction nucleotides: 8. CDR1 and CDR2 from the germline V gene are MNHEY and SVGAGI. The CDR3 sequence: CASRPRGAKDTQYF. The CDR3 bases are TGTGCCAGCAGGCCGCGGGGGGCAAAGGATACGCAGTATTTT.

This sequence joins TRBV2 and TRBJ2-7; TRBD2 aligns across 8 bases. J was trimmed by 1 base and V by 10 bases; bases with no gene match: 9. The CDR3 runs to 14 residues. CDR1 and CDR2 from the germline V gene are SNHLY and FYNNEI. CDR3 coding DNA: TGTGCCACTGAGGAGCGGGAGTTGTCCTACGAGCAGTACTTC. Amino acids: CATEERELSYEQYF.

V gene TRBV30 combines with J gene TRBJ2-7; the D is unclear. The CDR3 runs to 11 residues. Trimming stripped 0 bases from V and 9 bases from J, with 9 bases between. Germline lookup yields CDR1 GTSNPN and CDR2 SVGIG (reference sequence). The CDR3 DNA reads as TGTGCCTGGAGTGTAAATTCCGGGCAGTACTTC. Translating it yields CAWSVNSGQYF.

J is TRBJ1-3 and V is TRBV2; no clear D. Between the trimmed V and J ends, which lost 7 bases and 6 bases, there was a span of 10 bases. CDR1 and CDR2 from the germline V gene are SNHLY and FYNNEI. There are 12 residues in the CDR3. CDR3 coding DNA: TGTGCCAGCAATATAGAAGCAAACACCATATATTTT. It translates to CASNIEANTIYF.

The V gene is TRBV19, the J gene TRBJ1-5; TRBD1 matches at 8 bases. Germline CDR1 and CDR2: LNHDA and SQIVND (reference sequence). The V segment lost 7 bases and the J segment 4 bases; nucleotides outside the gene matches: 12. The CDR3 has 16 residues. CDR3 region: CASNPADRGRNQPQHF. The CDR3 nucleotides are TGTGCCAGTAACCCCGCCGACAGGGGAAGGAATCAGCCCCAGCATTTT. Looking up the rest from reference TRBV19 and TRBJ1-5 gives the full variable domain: DGGITQSPKYLFRKEGQNVTLSCEQNLNHDAMYWYRQDPGQGLRLIYYSQIVNDFQKGDIAEGYSVSREKKESFPLTVTSAQKNPTAFYLCASNPADRGRNQPQHFGDGTRLSIL.

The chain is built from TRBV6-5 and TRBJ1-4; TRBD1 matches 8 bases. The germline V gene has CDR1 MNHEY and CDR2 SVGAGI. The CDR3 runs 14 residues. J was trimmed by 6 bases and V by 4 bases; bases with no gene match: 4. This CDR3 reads CASSSRGLDEKLFF. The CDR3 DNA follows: TGTGCCAGCAGTTCCAGGGGGCTGGATGAAAAACTGTTTTTT.

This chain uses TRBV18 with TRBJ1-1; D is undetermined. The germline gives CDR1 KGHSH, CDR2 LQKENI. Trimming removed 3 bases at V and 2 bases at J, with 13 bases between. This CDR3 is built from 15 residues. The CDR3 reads CASSPDQAPNTEAFF. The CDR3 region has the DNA TGTGCCAGCTCACCGGATCAGGCCCCTAACACTGAAGCTTTCTTT.

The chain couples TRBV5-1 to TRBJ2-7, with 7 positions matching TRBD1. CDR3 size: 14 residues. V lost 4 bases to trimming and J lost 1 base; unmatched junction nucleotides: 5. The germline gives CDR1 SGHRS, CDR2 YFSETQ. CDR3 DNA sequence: TGCGCCAGCAGCCGGGACAGTGCTTCCTACGAGCAGTACTTC. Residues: CASSRDSASYEQYF. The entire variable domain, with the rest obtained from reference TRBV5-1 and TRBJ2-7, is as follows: KAGVTQTPRYLIKTRGQQVTLSCSPISGHRSVSWYQQTPGQGLQFLFEYFSETQRNKGNFPGRFSGRQFSNSRSEMNVSTLELGDSALYLCASSRDSASYEQYFGPGTRLTVT.

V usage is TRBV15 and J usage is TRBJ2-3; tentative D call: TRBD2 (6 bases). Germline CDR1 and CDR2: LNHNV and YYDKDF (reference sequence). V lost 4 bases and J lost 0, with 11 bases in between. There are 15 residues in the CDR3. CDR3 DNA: TGTGCCACCAGCACCGGGACTTCTAGCACAGATACGCAGTATTTT. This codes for CATSTGTSSTDTQYF.